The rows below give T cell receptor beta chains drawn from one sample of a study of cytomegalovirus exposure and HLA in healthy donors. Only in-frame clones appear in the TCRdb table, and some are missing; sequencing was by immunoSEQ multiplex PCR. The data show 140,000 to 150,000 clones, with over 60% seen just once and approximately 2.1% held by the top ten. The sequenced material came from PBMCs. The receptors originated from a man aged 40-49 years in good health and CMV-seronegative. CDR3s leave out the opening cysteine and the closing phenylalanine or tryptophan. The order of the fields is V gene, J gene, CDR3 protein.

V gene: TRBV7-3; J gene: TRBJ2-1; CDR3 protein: ASSPGVGRGGLHEQF
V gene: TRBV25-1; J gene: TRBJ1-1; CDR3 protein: ASSESGGPRRAF
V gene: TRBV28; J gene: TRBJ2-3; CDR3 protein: ASSDTGNPTDTQY
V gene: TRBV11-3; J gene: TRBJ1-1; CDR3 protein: ASSSGRNTEAF
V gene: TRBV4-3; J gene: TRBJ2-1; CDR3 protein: ASSQASGRAARAYNEQF
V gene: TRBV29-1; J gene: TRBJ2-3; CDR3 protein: SVTPQVSTDTQY
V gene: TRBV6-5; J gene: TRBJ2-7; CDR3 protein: ASSRDRGYYEQY
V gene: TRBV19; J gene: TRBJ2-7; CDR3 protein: ATTGGYEQY
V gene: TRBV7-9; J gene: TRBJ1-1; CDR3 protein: ASSSQIRTGPRSGTEAF
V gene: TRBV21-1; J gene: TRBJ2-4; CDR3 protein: ATLAGGQPKNIQY
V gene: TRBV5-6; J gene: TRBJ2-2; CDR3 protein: ASSYRDTGELF
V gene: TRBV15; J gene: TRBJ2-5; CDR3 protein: ATSRSGGEGEETQY
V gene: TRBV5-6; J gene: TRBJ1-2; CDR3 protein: ASSFKPQGNYGYT
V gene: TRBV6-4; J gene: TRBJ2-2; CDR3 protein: ASSPKRESTGELF
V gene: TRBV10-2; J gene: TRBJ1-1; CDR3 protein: ASKAAGMNTEAF
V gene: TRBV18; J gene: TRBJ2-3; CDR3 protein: ASSPPGLPGSDTQY
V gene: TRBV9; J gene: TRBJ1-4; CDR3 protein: ASSVQGGEKLF
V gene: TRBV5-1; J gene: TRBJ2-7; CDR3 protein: ASSWGQGALEQY
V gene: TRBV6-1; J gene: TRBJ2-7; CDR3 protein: ASSDGEDRPYEQY
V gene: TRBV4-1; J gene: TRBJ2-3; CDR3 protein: ASSPGLEGADTQY
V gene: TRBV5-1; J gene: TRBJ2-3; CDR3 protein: ASRSYRGYSSTDTQY
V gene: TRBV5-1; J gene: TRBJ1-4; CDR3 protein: ASSLDGGTNEKLF
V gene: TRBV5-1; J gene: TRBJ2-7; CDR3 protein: ASSLVRGYEQY
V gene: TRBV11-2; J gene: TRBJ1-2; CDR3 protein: ASSRPGLSGYT
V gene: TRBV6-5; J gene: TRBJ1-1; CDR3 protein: ASSYLSRNTEAF
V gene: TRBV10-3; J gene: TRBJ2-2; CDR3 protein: AISVGGGAGTGELF
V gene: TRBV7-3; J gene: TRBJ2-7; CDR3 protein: ASSLGGRARQY
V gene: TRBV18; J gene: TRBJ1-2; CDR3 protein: ASSPRLTSNYGYT
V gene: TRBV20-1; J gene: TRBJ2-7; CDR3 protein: SASLVIEQY
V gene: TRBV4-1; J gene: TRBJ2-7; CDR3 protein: ASSPATLYYEQY
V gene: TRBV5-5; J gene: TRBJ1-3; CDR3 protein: ASSSGTGNTIY
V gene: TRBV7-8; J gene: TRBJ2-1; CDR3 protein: ASSFPGQLMNEQF
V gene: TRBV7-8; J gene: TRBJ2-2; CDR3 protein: ASSLGGTRIGELF
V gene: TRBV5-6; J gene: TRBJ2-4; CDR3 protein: ASSDRDRGVWNRVIQY
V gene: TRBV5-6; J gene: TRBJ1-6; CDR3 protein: ASTADRGNSPLH
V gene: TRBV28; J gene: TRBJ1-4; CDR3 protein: ASSLYRKGGDEKLF
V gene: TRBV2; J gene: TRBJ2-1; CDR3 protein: ASIPGLASYNEQF
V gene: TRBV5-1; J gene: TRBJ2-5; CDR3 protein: ASSTGVGETQY
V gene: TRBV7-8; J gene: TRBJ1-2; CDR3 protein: ASSLEAGPRDYGYT
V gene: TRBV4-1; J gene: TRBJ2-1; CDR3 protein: ASSHPGTSGGGEQF
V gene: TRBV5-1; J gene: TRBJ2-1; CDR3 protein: ASSPGLAAGTGNEQF
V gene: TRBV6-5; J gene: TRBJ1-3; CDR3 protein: ASSTSTVSGNTIY
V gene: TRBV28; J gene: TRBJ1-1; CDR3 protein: ASTQTGTEAF
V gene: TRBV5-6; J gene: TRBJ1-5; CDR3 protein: ASSPSWADSNQPQH
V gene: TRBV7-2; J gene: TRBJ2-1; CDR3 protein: ASSLGRAWEQF
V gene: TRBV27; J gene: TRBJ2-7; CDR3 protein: ASSPEAGGGYEQY
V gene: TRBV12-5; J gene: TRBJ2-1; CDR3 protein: ASGLIGGLVYNEQF
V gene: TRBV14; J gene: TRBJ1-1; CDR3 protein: ASSQDWNRGRHTEAF
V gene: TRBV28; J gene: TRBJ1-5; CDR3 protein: ASSLGGFRGPQH
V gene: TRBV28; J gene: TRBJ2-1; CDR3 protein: ASSLLVNEQF
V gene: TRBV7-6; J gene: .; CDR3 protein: ASSSSPANYEQY
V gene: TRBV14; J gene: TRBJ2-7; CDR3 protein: ASSATYEQY
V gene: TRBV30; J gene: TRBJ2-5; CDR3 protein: AWGVGQPRQETQY
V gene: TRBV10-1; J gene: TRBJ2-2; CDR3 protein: AVVTSAGELF
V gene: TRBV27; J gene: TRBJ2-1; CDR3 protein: ASTSSSYEQF
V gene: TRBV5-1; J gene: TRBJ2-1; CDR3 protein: ASSLGGTHLNNEQF
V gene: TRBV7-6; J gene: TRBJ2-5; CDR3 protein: ASSWDLTGGRRTQY